The clone carrying this TCR beta chain was detected a few times. Its specificity is not known. The CDR3 totals 14 residues. With 4 bases removed from V and 0 bases from J, the gap between germline ends came to 4 bases. Germline-derived CDR1 and CDR2 are SNHLY and FYNNEI. Sequencing templates came from extracted RNA that was reverse transcribed into cDNA. Libraries were prepared by immunoSEQ multiplex PCR; TCRdb keeps only in-frame clonotypes and omits some of them. The table has some 120,000 clones, roughly three fifths seen once; the top ten hold 3.5% to 5%. This sample was included in a study of CD8+ T cells in alopecia areata. Overall study results and limits: Resident alphabeta T cells of normal skin are also sequenced in scalp samples.

Sequenced material: CD4+ T cells sorted from blood, taken at week 0. The chain combines TRBV2 with TRBJ2-6; D not resolved. This clonotype originated in a human donor with alopecia areata. As DNA, the CDR3 is TGTGCCAGCAGTGCAACCTCTGGGGCCAACGTCCTGACTTTC. Translation: CASSATSGANVLTF.